The clone carrying this T cell receptor (beta chain) was observed a handful of times. What it binds is unknown. This specimen belongs to a study of T cell repertoires in cytomegalovirus infection. Study information: Public TCR beta signatures provided an indication of both CMV infection and a matching HLA type. Study conclusions and caveats: Summed frequency of public TCR beta families distinguished CMV carriers with the relevant HLA.

From the reads, TCRdb called clonotypes with MiXCR, one entry per CDR3 protein. The sample shows about 240,000 distinct CDR3 sequences, roughly 12% of them seen only once. The sequence was obtained from a human donor in good health (CMV status not recorded). Some clones in this sample may be carry-over from other donors' samples. Material for sequencing was PBMCs.

Here the CDR3 reads CASGGTSGRVSLLEQYF. In DNA form, the CDR3 reads TGTGCCAGCGGAGGGACTAGCGGGAGGGTCTCACTCCTCGAGCAGTACTTC. The chain recombines TRBV28 with TRBJ2-7; 16 nucleotides line up with TRBD2. V gave up 8 bases and J gave up 6 bases; unmatched junction bases: 13. CDR1 and CDR2 from the germline V gene are MDHEN and SYDVKM. The CDR3 extends over 17 amino acids. The full variable domain, its missing parts supplied by reference TRBV28 and TRBJ2-7, is DVKVTQSSRYLVKRTGEKVFLECVQDMDHENMFWYRQDPGLGLRLIYFSYDVKMKEKGDIPEGYSVSREKKERFSLILESASTNQTSMYLCASGGTSGRVSLLEQYFGPGTRLTVT.